A single sample is the source of the 14 T cell receptor beta chains below, sequenced in a study of T cells after yellow fever vaccination. MiXCR was run by TCRdb on the 5' RACE reads, yielding one entry per CDR3 protein. Of about 340,000 distinct CDR3 sequences in the sample, roughly an eighth were seen once. Sequencing used CD4+ T cells sorted from PBMCs, obtained 15 days after the yellow fever booster vaccination. The receptors come from a man between 18 and 35 years old who received the YFV17D yellow fever vaccine.

The chain carries TRBV29-1 and TRBJ1-2; D is undetermined. V lost 3 bases and J lost 8, with 13 bases in between. In germline, CDR1 is SQVTM, CDR2 ANQGSEA. The CDR3 loop spans 12 amino acids. The DNA of the CDR3 is TGCAGCGTTGAGTTTCCGGGTCGAGGCTACACCTTC. Its translation is CSVEFPGRGYTF.

This clonotype was counted a few times. The V gene is TRBV10-3, the J gene TRBJ2-1; 9 bases are a match to TRBD1. The CDR3 is 14 amino acids. Germline loops: CDR1 ENHRY, CDR2 SYGVKD. V lost 6 bases and J lost 6; bases outside the gene matches: 6. CDR3 sequence: CAIRAGTGTNEQFF. Written as DNA, the CDR3 is TGTGCCATCAGGGCCGGGACAGGGACCAATGAGCAGTTCTTC.

This clonotype was counted only a few times. The chain links TRBV5-6 to TRBJ2-5; 8 nucleotides line up with TRBD1. J was trimmed by 1 base and V by 4 bases; bases with no gene match: 6. Per the germline V gene, CDR1 is SGHDT and CDR2 is YYEEEE. The CDR3 runs to 15 residues. DNA for the CDR3: TGTGCCAGCAGCACATTAGGACAGGGCCAAGAGACCCAGTACTTC. This translates into CASSTLGQGQETQYF.

Regarding this clonotype: A single base separates this from a much larger clone, so it may be a read error. This rearrangement joins TRBV7-3 to TRBJ2-2; 8 bases match TRBD2. The germline CDR1 and CDR2 sequences are SGHTA and FQGTGA. This CDR3 comprises 15 residues. The J segment lost 6 bases and the V segment lost 2 bases, leaving 5 bases of the junction unmatched. CDR3 loop: CASSLVGGDAGELFF. The DNA for the CDR3 is TGTGCCAGCAGCTTAGTCGGGGGGGATGCCGGGGAGCTGTTTTTT. Complete variable domain (other parts from reference TRBV7-3 and TRBJ2-2): GAGVSQTPSNKVTEKGKYVELRCDPISGHTALYWYRQSLGQGPEFLIYFQGTGAADDSGLPNDRFFAVRPEGSVSTLKIQRTERGDSAVYLCASSLVGGDAGELFFGEGSRLTVL.

The chain is built from TRBV6-5 and TRBJ2-4; 7 bases line up with TRBD1. Germline V gives CDR1 MNHEY, CDR2 SVGAGI. The V segment lost 6 bases and the J segment 14 bases; nucleotides outside the gene matches: 10. The CDR3 extends over 12 amino acids. The CDR3 DNA reads as TGTGCCAGCAGCGATTACAGGGGAGAGGAGTACTTC. Translated, it gives CASSDYRGEEYF.

In its sample, this clonotype was seen a few times. This chain links TRBV27 with TRBJ1-1, with D possibly TRBD1 on 5 matching bases. The V gene's germline CDR1 is MNHEY and CDR2 SMNVEV (reference sequence). The CDR3 contains 13 residues. V was pared by 3 bases and J by 5 bases, with 10 bases between. The CDR3 nucleotides read TGTGCCAGCAGTTTCGAAAGGGGAACTGAAGCTTTCTTT. It yields the protein CASSFERGTEAFF.

CDR3 DNA sequence: TGTGCCAGCAGCCAAGGAAAATTCAAGGGTCCGATTCAAGAGACCCAGTACTTC. Protein product: CASSQGKFKGPIQETQYF. J is TRBJ2-5 and V is TRBV3-1; D unresolved. Trimming cost V 1 base and J 2 bases, with 20 bases left between them. CDR3 length: 18 amino acids. Germline V gives CDR1 LGHDT, CDR2 YNNKEL (reference sequence).

CDR3 amino acids: CATSRDQRISNQPQHF. As DNA, the CDR3 is TGTGCCACCAGCAGAGATCAAAGGATCAGCAATCAGCCCCAGCATTTT. The chain employs TRBV15 and TRBJ1-5; D call uncertain. Germline lookup yields CDR1 LNHNV and CDR2 YYDKDF (reference sequence). The CDR3 is 16 amino acids. Trimming took off 0 bases at V and 1 base at J, with 10 bases between the two ends.

A few counts support this clonotype. V gene TRBV6-2 or TRBV6-3 combines with J gene TRBJ2-3, with D possibly called TRBD1 or TRBD2 (6 bases each). The V end lost 11 bases, the J end lost 6 bases, and 15 bases lay between the germline ends. Per the germline V gene, CDR1 is MNHEY and CDR2 is SVGEGT. The CDR3 length is 12 residues. The CDR3 DNA sequence: TGTGCCTCCTCGGGGGCCCGGGATACGCAGTATTTT. This codes for CASSGARDTQYF.

The chain carries TRBV20-1 and TRBJ1-1; D uncertain. The V gene lost 3 bases and the J gene lost 1 base, with 9 bases spanning the gap. The CDR3 sequence is 13 residues long. The germline V gene encodes CDR1 DFQATT and CDR2 SNEGSKA (reference sequence). In DNA, the CDR3 is TGCAGTGCTAGCAGCTCGACGAACACTGAAGCTTTCTTT. It translates to CSASSSTNTEAFF.

J is TRBJ2-5 and V is TRBV18; 10 positions agree with TRBD2. Unmatched junction bases numbered 6, after V lost 0 bases and J lost 5 bases. In germline, CDR1 is KGHSH, CDR2 LQKENI. The CDR3 runs to 16 residues. CDR3 nucleotide sequence: TGTGCCAGCTCACCACCTACCGGGACTAGCGTGGAGACCCAGTACTTC. This encodes CASSPPTGTSVETQYF.

J is TRBJ2-5 and V is TRBV10-3; no firm D call. The CDR3 is 13 residues long. Deletions cut 5 bases from V and 2 bases from J, with 9 bases between. Germline CDR1 and CDR2: ENHRY and SYGVKD. CDR3 residues: CAISLAVQETQYF. In DNA, the CDR3 is TGTGCCATCAGTTTAGCAGTGCAAGAGACCCAGTACTTC.

V and J are TRBV12-3 or TRBV12-4 and TRBJ1-1; 8 bases fit TRBD1. CDR3 length equals 13 residues. V gave up 5 bases and J gave up 11 bases; unmatched junction bases: 10. CDR3 protein: CASSPGTGRGAFF. CDR3 bases: TGTGCCAGCAGTCCCGGGACAGGCCGGGGGGCTTTCTTT.

In its sample, this clonotype was seen a few times. This chain joins TRBV15 and TRBJ2-5; D not resolved. The germline V and J ends were trimmed by 0 bases and 0 bases, with 11 bases remaining between them. Germline lookup yields CDR1 LNHNV and CDR2 YYDKDF (reference sequence). This CDR3 spans 16 amino acids. For the CDR3, the DNA is TGTGCCACCAGCAGAGAACCAGCCGGGTACCAAGAGACCCAGTACTTC. Amino acids: CATSREPAGYQETQYF.